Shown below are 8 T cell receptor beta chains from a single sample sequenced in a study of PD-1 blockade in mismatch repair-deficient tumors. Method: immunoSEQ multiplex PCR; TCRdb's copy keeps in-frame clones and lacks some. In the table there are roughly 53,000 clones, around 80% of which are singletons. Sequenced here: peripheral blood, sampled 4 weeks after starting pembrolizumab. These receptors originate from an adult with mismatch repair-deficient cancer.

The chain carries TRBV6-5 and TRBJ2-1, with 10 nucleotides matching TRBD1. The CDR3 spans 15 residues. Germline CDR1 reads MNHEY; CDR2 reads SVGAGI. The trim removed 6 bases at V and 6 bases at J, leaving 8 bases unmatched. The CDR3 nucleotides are TGTGCCAGCAGCCCGGGACAGGGGATTCTCAATGAGCAGTTCTTC. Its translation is CASSPGQGILNEQFF.

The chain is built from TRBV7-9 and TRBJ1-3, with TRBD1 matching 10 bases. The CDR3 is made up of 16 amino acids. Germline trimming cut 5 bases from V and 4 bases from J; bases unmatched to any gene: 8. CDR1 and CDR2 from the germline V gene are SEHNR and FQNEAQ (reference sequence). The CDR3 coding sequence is TGTGCCAGCAGCCCACTGGGACAGGGGAAAGGAAACACCATATATTTT. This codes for CASSPLGQGKGNTIYF.

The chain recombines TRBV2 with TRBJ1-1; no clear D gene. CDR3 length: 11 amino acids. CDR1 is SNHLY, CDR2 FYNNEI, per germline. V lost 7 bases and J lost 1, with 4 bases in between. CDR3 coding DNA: TGTGCCAGCAAGGAGAACACTGAAGCTTTCTTT. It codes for CASKENTEAFF.

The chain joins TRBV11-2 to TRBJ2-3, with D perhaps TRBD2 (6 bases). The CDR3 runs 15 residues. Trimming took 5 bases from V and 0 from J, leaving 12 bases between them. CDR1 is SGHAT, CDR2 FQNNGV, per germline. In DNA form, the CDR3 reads TGTGCCAGCAGCCCAGCCGGGAGTAGCACAGATACGCAGTATTTT. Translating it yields CASSPAGSSTDTQYF. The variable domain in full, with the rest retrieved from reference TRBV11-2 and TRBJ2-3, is EAGVAQSPRYKIIEKRQSVAFWCNPISGHATLYWYQQILGQGPKLLIQFQNNGVVDDSQLPKDRFSAERLKGVDSTLKIQPAKLEDSAVYLCASSPAGSSTDTQYFGPGTRLTVL.

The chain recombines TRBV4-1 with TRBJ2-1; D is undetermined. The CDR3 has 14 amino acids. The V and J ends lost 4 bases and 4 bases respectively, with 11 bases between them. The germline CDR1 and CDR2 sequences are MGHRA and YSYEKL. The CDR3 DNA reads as TGCGCCAGCAGCCCCGGACCTTTTTACAATGAGCAGTTCTTC. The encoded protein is CASSPGPFYNEQFF.

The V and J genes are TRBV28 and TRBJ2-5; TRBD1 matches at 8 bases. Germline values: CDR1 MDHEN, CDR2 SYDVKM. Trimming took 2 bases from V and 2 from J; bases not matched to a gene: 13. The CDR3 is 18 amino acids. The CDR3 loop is CASSLTGLTGGKQETQYF. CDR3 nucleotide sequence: TGTGCCAGCAGTTTAACGGGGTTAACAGGGGGTAAACAAGAGACCCAGTACTTC.

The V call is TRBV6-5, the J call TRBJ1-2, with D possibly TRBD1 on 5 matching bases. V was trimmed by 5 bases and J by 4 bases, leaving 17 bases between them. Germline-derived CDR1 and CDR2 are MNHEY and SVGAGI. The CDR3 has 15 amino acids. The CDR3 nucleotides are TGTGCCAGCAGTCGACAGCCGAGTTCTCTCTATGGCTACACCTTC. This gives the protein CASSRQPSSLYGYTF.

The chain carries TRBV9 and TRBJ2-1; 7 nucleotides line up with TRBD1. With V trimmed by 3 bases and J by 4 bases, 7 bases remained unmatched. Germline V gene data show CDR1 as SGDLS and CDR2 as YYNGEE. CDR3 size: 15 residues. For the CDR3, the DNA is TGTGCCAGCAGCGAAGAGACAGGGTCTTACAATGAGCAGTTCTTC. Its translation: CASSEETGSYNEQFF. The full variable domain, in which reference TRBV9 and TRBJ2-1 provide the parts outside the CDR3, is DSGVTQTPKHLITATGQRVTLRCSPRSGDLSVYWYQQSLDQGLQFLIQYYNGEERAKGNILERFSAQQFPDLHSELNLSSLELGDSALYFCASSEETGSYNEQFFGPGTRLTVL.